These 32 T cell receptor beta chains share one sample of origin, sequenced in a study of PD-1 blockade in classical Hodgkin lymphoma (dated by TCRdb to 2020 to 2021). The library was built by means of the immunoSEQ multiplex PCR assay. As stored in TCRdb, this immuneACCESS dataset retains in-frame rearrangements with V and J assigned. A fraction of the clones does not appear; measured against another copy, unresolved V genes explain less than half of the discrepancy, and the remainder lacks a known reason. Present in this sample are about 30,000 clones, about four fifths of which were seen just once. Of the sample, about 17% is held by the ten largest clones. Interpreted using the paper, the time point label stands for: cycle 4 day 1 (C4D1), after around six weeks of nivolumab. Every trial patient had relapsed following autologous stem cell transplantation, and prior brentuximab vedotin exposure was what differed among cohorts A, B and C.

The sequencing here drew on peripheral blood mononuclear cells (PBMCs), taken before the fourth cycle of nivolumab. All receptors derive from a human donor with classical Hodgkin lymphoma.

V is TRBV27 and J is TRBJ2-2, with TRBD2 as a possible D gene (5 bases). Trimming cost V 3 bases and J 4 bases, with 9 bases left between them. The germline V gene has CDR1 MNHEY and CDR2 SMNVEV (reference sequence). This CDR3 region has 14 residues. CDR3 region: CASSFGLSTGELFF. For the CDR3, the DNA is TGTGCCAGCAGTTTTGGACTTAGCACCGGGGAGCTGTTTTTT.

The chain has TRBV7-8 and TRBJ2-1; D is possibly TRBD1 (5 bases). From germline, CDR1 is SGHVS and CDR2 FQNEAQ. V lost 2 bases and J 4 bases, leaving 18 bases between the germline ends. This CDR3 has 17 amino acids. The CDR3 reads CASSLRKTAYLYNEQFF. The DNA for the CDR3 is TGTGCCAGCAGCTTAAGGAAGACAGCTTACCTTTACAATGAGCAGTTCTTC.

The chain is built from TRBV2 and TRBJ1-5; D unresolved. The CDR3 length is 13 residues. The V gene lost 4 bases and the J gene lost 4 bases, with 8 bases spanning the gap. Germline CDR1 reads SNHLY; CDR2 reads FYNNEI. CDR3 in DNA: TGTGCCAGCAGTGTCAGGATAAATCAGCCCCAGCATTTT. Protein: CASSVRINQPQHF.

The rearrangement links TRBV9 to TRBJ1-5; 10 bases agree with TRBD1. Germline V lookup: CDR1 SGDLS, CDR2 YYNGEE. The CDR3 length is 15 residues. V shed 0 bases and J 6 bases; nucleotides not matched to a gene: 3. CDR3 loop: CASSVGWDRGQPQHF. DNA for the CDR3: TGTGCCAGCAGCGTAGGGTGGGACAGGGGTCAGCCCCAGCATTTT.

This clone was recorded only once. CDR3 region: CASSFGGASGGNTIYF. The DNA for the CDR3 is TGTGCCAGTAGTTTCGGGGGGGCTTCGGGAGGAAACACCATATATTTT. The chain uses TRBV19 and TRBJ1-3; D possibly corresponds to TRBD1 (6 bases). V gave up 5 bases and J gave up 4 bases, with 18 bases separating them. Looked up from germline, CDR1 is LNHDA and CDR2 is SQIVND (reference sequence). The CDR3 sequence is 16 residues long.

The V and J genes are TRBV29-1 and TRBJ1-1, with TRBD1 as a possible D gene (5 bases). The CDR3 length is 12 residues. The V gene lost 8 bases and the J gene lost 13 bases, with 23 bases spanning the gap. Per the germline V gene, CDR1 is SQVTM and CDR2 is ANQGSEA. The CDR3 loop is CSSERDSVGVFF. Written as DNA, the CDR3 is TGCAGCTCCGAACGGGACTCTGTGGGAGTTTTCTTT.

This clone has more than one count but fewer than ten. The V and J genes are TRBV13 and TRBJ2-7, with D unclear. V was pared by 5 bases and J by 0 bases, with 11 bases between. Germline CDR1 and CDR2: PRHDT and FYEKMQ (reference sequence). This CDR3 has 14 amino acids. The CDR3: CASSPTGHSYEQYF. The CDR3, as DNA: TGTGCCAGCAGCCCGACGGGCCACTCCTACGAGCAGTACTTC.

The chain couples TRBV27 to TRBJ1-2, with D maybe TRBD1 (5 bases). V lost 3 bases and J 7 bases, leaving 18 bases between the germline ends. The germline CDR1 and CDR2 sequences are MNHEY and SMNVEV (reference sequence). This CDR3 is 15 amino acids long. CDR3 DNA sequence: TGTGCCAGCAGTTTCCTCGTCTCTCCTAGGGGTGGCTACACCTTC. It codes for CASSFLVSPRGGYTF.

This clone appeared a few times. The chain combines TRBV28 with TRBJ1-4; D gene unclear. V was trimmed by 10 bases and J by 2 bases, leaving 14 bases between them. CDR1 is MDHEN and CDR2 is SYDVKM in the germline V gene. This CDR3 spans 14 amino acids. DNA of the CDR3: TGTGCCACCTTAGTAGTAGGGACTAATGAAAAACTGTTTTTT. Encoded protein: CATLVVGTNEKLFF.

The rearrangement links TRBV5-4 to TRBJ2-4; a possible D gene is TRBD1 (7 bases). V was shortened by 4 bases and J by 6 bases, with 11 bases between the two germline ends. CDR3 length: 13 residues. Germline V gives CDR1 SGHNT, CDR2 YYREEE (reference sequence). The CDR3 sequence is CASSLQGGNIQYF. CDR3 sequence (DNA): TGTGCCAGCAGCCTGCAGGGGGGAAACATTCAGTACTTC.

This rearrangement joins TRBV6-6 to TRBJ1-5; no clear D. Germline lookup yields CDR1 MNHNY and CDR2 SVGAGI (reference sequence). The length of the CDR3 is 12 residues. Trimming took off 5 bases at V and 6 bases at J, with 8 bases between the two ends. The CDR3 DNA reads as TGTGCCAGCAGTCCCCCTGGTCAGCCCCAGCATTTT. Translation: CASSPPGQPQHF.

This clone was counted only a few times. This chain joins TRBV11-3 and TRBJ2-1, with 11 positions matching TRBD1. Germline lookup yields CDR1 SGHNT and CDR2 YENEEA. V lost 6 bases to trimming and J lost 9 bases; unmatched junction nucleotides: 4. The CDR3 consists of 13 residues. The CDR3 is CASRPGQGGEQFF. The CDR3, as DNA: TGTGCCAGCAGGCCGGGACAGGGGGGTGAGCAGTTCTTC. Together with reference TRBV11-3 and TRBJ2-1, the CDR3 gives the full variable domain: EAGVVQSPRYKIIEKKQPVAFWCNPISGHNTLYWYLQNLGQGPELLIRYENEEAVDDSQLPKDRFSAERLKGVDSTLKIQPAELGDSAVYLCASRPGQGGEQFFGPGTRLTVL.

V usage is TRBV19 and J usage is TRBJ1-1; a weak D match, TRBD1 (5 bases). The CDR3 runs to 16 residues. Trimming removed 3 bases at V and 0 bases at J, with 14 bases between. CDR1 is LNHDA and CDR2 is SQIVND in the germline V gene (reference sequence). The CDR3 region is CASSIRDGNMNTEAFF. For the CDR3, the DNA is TGTGCCAGTAGTATTAGGGACGGAAACATGAACACTGAAGCTTTCTTT.

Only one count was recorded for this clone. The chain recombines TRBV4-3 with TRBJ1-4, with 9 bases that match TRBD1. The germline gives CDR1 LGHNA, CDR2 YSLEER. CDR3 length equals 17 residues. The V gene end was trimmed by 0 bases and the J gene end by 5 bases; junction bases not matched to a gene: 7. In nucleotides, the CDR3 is TGCGCCAGCAGCCAAGATGAACAGGGGGCGGAAAATGAAAAACTGTTTTTT. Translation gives CASSQDEQGAENEKLFF.

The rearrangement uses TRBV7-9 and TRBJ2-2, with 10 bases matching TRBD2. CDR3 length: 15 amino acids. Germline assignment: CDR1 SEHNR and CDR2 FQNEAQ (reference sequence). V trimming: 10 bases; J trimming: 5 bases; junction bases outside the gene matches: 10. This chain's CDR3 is CANLALAGETGELFF. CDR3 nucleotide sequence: TGTGCCAATCTTGCGCTAGCGGGAGAGACCGGGGAGCTGTTTTTT.

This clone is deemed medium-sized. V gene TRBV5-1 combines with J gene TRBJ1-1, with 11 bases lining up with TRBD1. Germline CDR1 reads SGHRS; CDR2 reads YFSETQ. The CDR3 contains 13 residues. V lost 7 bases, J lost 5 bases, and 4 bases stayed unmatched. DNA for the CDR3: TGCGCCAGCTTTGGGACAGGGGGAACTGAAGCTTTCTTT. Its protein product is CASFGTGGTEAFF.

The CDR3 DNA is TGTGCCAGCTCACCCTCGGGCCCAGAGACCCAGTACTTC. Protein: CASSPSGPETQYF. V gene TRBV18 combines with J gene TRBJ2-5; D is ambiguous. The CDR3 spans 13 residues. V shed 3 bases and J shed 4 bases, with 9 bases lying between them. Germline V lookup: CDR1 KGHSH, CDR2 LQKENI.

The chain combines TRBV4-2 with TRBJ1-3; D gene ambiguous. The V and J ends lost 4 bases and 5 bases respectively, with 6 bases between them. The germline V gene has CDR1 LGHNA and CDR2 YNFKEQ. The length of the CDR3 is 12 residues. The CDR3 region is CASSPLRNTIYF. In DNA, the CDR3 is TGTGCCAGCAGCCCGCTAAGAAACACCATATATTTT.

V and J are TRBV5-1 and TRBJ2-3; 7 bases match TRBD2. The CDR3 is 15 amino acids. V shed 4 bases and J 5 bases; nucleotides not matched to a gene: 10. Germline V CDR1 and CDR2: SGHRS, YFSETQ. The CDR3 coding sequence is TGCGCCAGCAGCCTAGGGACTAAAAGGGTAGATACGCAGTATTTT. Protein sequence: CASSLGTKRVDTQYF. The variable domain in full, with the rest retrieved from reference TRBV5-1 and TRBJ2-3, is KAGVTQTPRYLIKTRGQQVTLSCSPISGHRSVSWYQQTPGQGLQFLFEYFSETQRNKGNFPGRFSGRQFSNSRSEMNVSTLELGDSALYLCASSLGTKRVDTQYFGPGTRLTVL.

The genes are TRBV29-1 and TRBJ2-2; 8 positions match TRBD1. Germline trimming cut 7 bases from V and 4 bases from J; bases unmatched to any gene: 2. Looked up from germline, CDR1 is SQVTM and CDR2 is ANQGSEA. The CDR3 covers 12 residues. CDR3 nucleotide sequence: TGCAGCGGACAGGGGAGCACCGGGGAGCTGTTTTTT. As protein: CSGQGSTGELFF.

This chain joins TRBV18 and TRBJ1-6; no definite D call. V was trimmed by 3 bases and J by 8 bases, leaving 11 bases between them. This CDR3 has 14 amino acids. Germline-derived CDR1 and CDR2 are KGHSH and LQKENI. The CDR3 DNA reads TGTGCCAGCTCACCCTTAACGGCCGATTCACCCCTCCACTTT. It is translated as CASSPLTADSPLHF.

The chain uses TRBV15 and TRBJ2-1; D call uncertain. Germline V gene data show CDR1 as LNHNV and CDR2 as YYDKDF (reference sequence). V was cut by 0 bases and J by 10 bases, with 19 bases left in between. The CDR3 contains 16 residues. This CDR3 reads CATSRDLSDPLVEQFF. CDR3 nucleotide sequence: TGTGCCACCAGCAGAGATCTTTCGGATCCCTTGGTGGAGCAGTTCTTC. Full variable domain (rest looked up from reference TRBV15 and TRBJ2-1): DAMVIQNPRYQVTQFGKPVTLSCSQTLNHNVMYWYQQKSSQAPKLLFHYYDKDFNNEADTPDNFQSRRPNTSFCFLDIRSPGLGDTAMYLCATSRDLSDPLVEQFFGPGTRLTVL.

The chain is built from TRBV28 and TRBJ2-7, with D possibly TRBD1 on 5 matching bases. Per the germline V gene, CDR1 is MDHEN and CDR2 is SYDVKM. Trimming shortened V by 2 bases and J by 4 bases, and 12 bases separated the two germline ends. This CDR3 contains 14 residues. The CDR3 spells CASSLTHRRYEQYV. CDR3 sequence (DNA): TGTGCCAGCAGTTTAACACACAGGAGATACGAGCAGTACGTC.

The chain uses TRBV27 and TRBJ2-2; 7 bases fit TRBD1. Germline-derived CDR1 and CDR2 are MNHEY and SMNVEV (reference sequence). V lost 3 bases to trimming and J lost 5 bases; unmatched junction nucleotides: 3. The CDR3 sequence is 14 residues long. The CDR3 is CASSFGTETGELFF. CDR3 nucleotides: TGTGCCAGCAGTTTCGGGACAGAGACCGGGGAGCTGTTTTTT.

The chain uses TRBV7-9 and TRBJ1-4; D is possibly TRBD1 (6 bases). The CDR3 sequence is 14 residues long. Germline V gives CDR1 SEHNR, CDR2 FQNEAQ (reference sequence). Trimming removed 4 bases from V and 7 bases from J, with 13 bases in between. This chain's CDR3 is CASSSGTPFEKLFF. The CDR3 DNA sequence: TGTGCCAGCAGCTCCGGGACACCGTTTGAAAAACTGTTTTTT.

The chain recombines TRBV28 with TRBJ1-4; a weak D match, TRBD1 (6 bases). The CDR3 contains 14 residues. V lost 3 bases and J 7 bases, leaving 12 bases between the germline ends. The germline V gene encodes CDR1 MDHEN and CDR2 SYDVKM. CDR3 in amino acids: CASSLRGGFEKLFF. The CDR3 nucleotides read TGTGCCAGCAGTTTGAGGGGGGGGTTTGAAAAACTGTTTTTT. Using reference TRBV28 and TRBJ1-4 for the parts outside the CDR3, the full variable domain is DVKVTQSSRYLVKRTGEKVFLECVQDMDHENMFWYRQDPGLGLRLIYFSYDVKMKEKGDIPEGYSVSREKKERFSLILESASTNQTSMYLCASSLRGGFEKLFFGSGTQLSVL.

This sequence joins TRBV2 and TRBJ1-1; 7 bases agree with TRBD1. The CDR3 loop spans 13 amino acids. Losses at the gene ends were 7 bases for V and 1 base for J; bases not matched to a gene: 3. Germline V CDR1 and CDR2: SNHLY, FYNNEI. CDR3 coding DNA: TGTGCCAGCACGGGACAGCCGAACACTGAAGCTTTCTTT. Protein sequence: CASTGQPNTEAFF. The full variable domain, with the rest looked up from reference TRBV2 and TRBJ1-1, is EPEVTQTPSHQVTQMGQEVILRCVPISNHLYFYWYRQILGQKVEFLVSFYNNEISEKSEIFDDQFSVERPDGSNFTLKIRSTKLEDSAMYFCASTGQPNTEAFFGQGTRLTVV.

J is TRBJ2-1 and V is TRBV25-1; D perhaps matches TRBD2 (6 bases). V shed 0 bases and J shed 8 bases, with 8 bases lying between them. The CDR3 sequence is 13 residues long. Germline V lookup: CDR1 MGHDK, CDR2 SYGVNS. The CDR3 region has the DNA TGTGCCAGCAGTGAATATGGAGGGGATGAGCAGTTCTTC. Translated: CASSEYGGDEQFF.

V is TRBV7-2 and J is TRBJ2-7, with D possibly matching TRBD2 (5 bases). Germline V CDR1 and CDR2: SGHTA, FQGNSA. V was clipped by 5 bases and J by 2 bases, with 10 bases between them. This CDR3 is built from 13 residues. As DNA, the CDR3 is TGTGCCAGCAGCCTTACCGGGACCTACGAGCAGTACTTC. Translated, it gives CASSLTGTYEQYF.

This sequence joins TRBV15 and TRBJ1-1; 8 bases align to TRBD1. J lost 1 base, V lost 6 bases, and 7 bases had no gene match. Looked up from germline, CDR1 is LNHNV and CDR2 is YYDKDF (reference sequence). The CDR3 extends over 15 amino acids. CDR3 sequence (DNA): TGTGCCACCAGTCCGGACAGGGTGGGGAACACTGAAGCTTTCTTT. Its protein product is CATSPDRVGNTEAFF.

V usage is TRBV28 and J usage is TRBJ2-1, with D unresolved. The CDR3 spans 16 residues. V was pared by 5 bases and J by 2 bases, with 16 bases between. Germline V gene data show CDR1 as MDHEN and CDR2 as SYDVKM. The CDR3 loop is CASSGERSGPYNEQFF. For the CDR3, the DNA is TGTGCCAGCAGTGGCGAGAGGTCTGGCCCCTACAATGAGCAGTTCTTC.

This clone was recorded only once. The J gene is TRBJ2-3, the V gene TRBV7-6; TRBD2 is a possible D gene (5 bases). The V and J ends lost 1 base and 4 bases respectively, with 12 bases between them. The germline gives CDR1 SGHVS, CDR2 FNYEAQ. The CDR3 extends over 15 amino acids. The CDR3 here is CASSLGPIASDTQYF. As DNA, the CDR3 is TGTGCCAGCAGCTTAGGCCCCATAGCGTCAGATACGCAGTATTTT.